This entry features one TCR beta chain sequence. The data belong to a study of blood T cell repertoires in COVID-19. Looking at the study overall: Whether acute or convalescent, the COVID-19 samples came from the United States, Italy and Spain.

The V gene's germline CDR1 is DFQATT and CDR2 SNEGSKA (reference sequence). The CDR3 totals 14 residues. The V end lost 3 bases, the J end lost 6 bases, and 15 bases lay between the germline ends. In the study's own analysis: Reference gene primer amplification gave nucleated cell count estimates. Clones were read by immunoSEQ multiplex PCR, and TCRdb kept only the in-frame ones, dropping some. The D gene and trimming were derived from the DNA, and the V and J assignments and clone size from that table. This table has around 300,000 clones, 65% to 90% appearing once. The clonotype was recovered from a human donor in a cohort sampled during active COVID-19. What was sequenced was peripheral blood. The J gene is TRBJ1-5, the V gene TRBV20-1, with D hard to call. The CDR3 region has the DNA TGCAGTGCTAGTACCAGGCTACCCAGTCAGCCCCAGCATTTT. Translated, it gives CSASTRLPSQPQHF.